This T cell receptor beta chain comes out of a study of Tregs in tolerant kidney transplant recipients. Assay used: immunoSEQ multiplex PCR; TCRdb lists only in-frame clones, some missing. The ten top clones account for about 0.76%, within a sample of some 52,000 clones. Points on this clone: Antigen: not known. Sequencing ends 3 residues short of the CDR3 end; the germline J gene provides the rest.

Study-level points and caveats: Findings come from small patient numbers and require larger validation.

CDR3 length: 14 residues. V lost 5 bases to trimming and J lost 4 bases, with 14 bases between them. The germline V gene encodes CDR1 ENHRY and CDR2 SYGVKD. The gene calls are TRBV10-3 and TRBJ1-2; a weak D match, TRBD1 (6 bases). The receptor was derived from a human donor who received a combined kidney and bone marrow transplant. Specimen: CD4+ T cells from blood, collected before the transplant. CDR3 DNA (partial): TGTGCCATCAGTAATACAGGGACGGGCTATGGC. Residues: CAISNTGTGYG. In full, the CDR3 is CAISNTGTGYGYTF.